The rows below give T cell receptor beta chains drawn from one sample of a study of T cell repertoires in cytomegalovirus infection. Each CDR3 protein is one row after TCRdb ran MiXCR on the reads. Among about 220,000 distinct CDR3 sequences, 35% to 40% were seen once, and the ten largest hold 55% to 70%. These receptors' targets are unknown. The source material was CD8+ T cells from cultured PBMCs, sampled from culture after CMV antigen stimulation. Source of these receptors: a human donor in good health (CMV status not recorded). Some clones in this sample may be carry-over from other donors' samples. Both conserved end residues are part of each CDR3. A D gene is named only where the DNA matches it firmly.

j_gene	v_gene	d_gene	CDR3aa
TRBJ2-3	TRBV7-3	-	CASSSRLSPSTDTQYF
TRBJ1-5	TRBV29-1	-	CSVNTANSNQPQHF
TRBJ2-7	TRBV7-6	-	CASTQFSGSYEQYF
TRBJ2-3	TRBV5-1	-	CASGFVAASTDTQYF
TRBJ1-6	TRBV7-6	TRBD1	CASSPGQLRGRLSPLHF
TRBJ2-7	TRBV7-9	-	CASSLKRHEQYF
TRBJ2-7	TRBV6-1	-	CASSEAWDPSTQYF
TRBJ1-5	TRBV4-1	-	CASSQDRGREPGGPPQHF
TRBJ2-1	TRBV7-2	-	CASSPPSGDYNEQFF
TRBJ2-1	TRBV7-7	-	CASSQWDGDNEQFF
TRBJ2-3	TRBV12-3/TRBV12-4	-	CASSFSTDTQYF
TRBJ2-7	TRBV7-2	-	CASSLDVTGPYEQYF
TRBJ2-5	TRBV7-9	TRBD2	CASSLTGGGLIETQYF
TRBJ1-5	TRBV7-6	-	CASSSGWQPQHF
TRBJ1-4	TRBV6-5	-	CASSYGGGSEKLFF
TRBJ1-4	TRBV5-5	-	CASSFYHRSQGANEKLFF
TRBJ1-1	TRBV27	-	CASSLGGSRANTEAFF
TRBJ1-2	TRBV6-2/TRBV6-3	-	CASSPGTYGYTF
TRBJ1-1	TRBV29-1	TRBD1	CSVAGGQLTEAFF
TRBJ2-1	TRBV7-8	TRBD2	CASSMVRGRALNEQFF
TRBJ2-3	TRBV20-1	TRBD2	CSATWGTSLSDTQYF
TRBJ2-7	TRBV19	-	CASGETYEQGF
TRBJ2-5	TRBV11-2	-	CASSLNRALGGFQETQYF
TRBJ2-7	TRBV11-1	-	CASSFGGPEQYF
TRBJ2-1	TRBV9	TRBD2	CASSLTSGRTNEQFF
TRBJ1-2	TRBV4-1	TRBD1	CASSQALTGGYGYTF
TRBJ2-1	TRBV19	-	CASSIPSGSNEQFF
TRBJ1-2	TRBV29-1	TRBD1	CSVSQDRVYGYTF
TRBJ1-2	TRBV7-6	TRBD1	CASSSRQGASLLDGYTF
TRBJ1-1	TRBV7-8	-	CASSSPGTPVNTEAFF
TRBJ1-5	TRBV28	-	CASSFPGRSNQPQHF
TRBJ1-2	TRBV7-3	TRBD1	CASSSGQGGGYTF
TRBJ1-2	TRBV4-1	-	CASSIDASGASGYTF
TRBJ1-1	TRBV7-3	TRBD1	CASSLTRDRGRNTEAFF
TRBJ1-1	TRBV6-8	-	CASRSPLDGYEAFF
TRBJ2-7	TRBV10-3	TRBD2	CAISEAVAGGPSSYEQYF
TRBJ2-1	TRBV19	TRBD2	CASRGGLAHYNEQFF
TRBJ1-1	TRBV7-6	-	CASSLGQAGMNTEAFF
TRBJ1-1	TRBV6-1	TRBD1	CASSVSSGGVEAFF
TRBJ2-7	TRBV20-1	-	CSATTSRPVAGAYEQYF
TRBJ2-5	TRBV5-4	-	CASSLGLDQETQYF
TRBJ2-7	TRBV29-1	-	CSVEYGNEQYF
TRBJ2-1	TRBV27	TRBD2	CASSMSGGFDNEQFF
TRBJ2-7	TRBV27	-	CASSLSRGPSYEQYF
TRBJ2-7	TRBV11-2	-	CASSLGWDSYEQYF
TRBJ2-5	TRBV4-1	TRBD1	CASSRAPGTGVETQYF
TRBJ2-7	TRBV7-6	-	CASRLARSEQYF
TRBJ1-1	TRBV5-6	-	CASSWGVTEAFF
TRBJ2-1	TRBV7-3	-	CASSLFDGRYNEQFF
TRBJ2-3	TRBV7-9	TRBD1	CASSLEDRDCTDTQYF
TRBJ1-2	TRBV27	-	CASSPQGGGYTF
TRBJ2-3	TRBV4-1	-	CASSQVLLLGRGNTDTQYF
TRBJ2-3	TRBV7-4	-	CASSFSDDIDTQYF